This TCR beta chain was profiled in a study of blood T cells in healthy people across ages. Sample-barcoded 5' priming and a J-beta primer mix drove a second PCR of about 6 to 12 cycles. Each cDNA molecule received a tag from a template-switch adaptor that had 12 random nucleotides. One entry per CDR3 protein results from TCRdb running MiXCR on the 5' RACE reads. In the table there are fewer than 2,000,000 distinct CDR3 sequences, 39% of which are singletons. Isolation per sample recovered at least 6 million PBMCs. The sample holds a few counts of this clonotype. The antigen is not known. Study findings and constraints: Among long-lived donors, naive CD4+ cells were more numerous and diversity higher than in aged donors. Diversity figures derived from one million T cells were judged to underestimate the true value.

Trimming pared 0 bases from V and 4 bases from J, leaving 13 bases between. Germline loops: CDR1 SGHRS, CDR2 YFSETQ. The CDR3 loop spans 15 amino acids. The chain employs TRBV5-1 and TRBJ1-2, with D possibly being TRBD1 (5 bases). The sequenced sample consisted of blood. The TCR sequence derives from a human donor in good health. The CDR3 nucleotides are TGCGCCAGCAGCTTGGAAGGGGCGGATGGCTATGGCTACACCTTC. Residues: CASSLEGADGYGYTF.